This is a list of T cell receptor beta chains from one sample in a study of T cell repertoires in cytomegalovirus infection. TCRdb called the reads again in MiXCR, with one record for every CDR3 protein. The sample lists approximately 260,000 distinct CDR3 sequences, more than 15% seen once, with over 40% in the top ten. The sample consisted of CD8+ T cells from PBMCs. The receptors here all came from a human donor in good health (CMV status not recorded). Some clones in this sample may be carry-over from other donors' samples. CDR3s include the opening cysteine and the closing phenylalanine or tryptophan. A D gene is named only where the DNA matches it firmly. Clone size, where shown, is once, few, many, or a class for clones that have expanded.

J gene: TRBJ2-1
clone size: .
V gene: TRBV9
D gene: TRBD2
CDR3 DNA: TGTGCCAGCAGCGAGAGGAGCGGGGGGTACTCCTACAATGAGCAGTTCTTC
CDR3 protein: CASSERSGGYSYNEQFF

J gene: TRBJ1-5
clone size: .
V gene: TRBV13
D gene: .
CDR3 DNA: TGTGCCAGCAGCTCAGGACGGATCAATCAGCCCCAGCATTTT
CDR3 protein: CASSSGRINQPQHF

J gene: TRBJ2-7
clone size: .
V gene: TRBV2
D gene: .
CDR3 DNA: TGTGCCAGCATAAAGTCCTACGAGCAGTACTTC
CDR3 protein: CASIKSYEQYF

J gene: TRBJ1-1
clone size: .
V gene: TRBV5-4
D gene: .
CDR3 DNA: TGTGCCAGCAGCTTGGGTCTGGACAGTTGGACTGAAGCTTTCTTT
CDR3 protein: CASSLGLDSWTEAFF

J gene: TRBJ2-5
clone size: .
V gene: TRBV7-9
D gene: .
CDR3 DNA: TGTGCCAGCAGCCTACCCTCCCGAGACGGCCGAGAGACCCAGTACTTC
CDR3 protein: CASSLPSRDGRETQYF

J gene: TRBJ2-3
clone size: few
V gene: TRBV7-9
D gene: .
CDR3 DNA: TGTGCCAGCTTCGTGCCCAAAACAGGGTCGCAGTATTTT
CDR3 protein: CASFVPKTGSQYF

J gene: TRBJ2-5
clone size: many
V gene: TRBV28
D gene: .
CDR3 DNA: TGTGCCAGCAGTTTTATAGGGAGAGAGGAAGAGACCCAGTACTTC
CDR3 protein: CASSFIGREEETQYF

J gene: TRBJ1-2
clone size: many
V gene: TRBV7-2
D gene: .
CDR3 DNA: TGTGCCAGCAGCTTAGAAAGGGTTCCGGATGGCTACACCTTC
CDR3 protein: CASSLERVPDGYTF

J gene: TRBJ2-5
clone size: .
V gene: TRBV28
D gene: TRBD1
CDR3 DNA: TGTGCCAGCAGTAAAGGGATAGGGGGCATATCTGGGCTACAAGAGACCCAGTACTTC
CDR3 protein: CASSKGIGGISGLQETQYF

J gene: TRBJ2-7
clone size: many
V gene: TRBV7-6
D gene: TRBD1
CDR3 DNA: TGTGCCAGCAGCCCCGGGACAGGGGGCGTCGAGCAGTACTTC
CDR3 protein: CASSPGTGGVEQYF

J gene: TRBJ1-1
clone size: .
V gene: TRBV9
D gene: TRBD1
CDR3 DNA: TGTGCCAGCAGCGTAAATACAGGGGCCGAGGGAGCTTTCTTT
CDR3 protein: CASSVNTGAEGAFF

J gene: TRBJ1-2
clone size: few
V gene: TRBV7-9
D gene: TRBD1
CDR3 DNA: TGTGCCAGCAGCGAAGGACAGGGTCTGAACTATGGCTACACCTTC
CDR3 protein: CASSEGQGLNYGYTF

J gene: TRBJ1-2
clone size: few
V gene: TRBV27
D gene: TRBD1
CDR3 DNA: TGTGCCAGCGCGTTTGGGACAGGGGGCGATGGCTACACCTTC
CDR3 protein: CASAFGTGGDGYTF

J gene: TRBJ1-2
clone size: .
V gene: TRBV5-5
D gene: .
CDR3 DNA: TGTGCCAGCAGCTTGGCCGGCGGGTCAAACTATGGCTACACCTTC
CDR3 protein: CASSLAGGSNYGYTF

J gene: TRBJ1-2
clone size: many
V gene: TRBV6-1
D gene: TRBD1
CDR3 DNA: TGTGCCAGCAGTCAATGGGACAGGGGTTATGACTACACCTTC
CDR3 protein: CASSQWDRGYDYTF

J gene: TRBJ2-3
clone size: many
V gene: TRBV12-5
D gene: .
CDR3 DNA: TGTGCTAGTGCCCCCAGCAGGGCTAACACAGATACGCAGTATTTT
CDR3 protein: CASAPSRANTDTQYF

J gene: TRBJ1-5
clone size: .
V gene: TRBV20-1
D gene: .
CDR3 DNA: TGCAGTGCTAGAGAACGTCAGACTATAGCTTATAGCAATCAGCCCCAGCATTTT
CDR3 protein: CSARERQTIAYSNQPQHF

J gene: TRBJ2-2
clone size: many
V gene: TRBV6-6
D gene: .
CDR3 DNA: TGTGCCAGCAGTTACTCCTACAGAAAAACAAACACCGGGGAGCTGTTTTTT
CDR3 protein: CASSYSYRKTNTGELFF

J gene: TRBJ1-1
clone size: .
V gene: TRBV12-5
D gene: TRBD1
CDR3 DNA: TGTGCTAGTGGTCTAGGGGGCGGCACTGAAGCTTTCTTT
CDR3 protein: CASGLGGGTEAFF

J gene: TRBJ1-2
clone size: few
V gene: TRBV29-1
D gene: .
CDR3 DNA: TGCAGCGTTGAGGAGGGCCACCCTAACTATGGCTACACCTTC
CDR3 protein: CSVEEGHPNYGYTF

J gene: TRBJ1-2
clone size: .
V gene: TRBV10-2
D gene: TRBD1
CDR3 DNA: TGCGCCAGCAGTGAGTCTTCTGGGACAGGGTATCTCTATGGCTACACCTTC
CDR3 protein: CASSESSGTGYLYGYTF

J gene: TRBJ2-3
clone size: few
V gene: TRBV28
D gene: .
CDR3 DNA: TGTGCCAGCAGTTTCTGGGGGGCGACAGATACGCAGTATTTT
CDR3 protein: CASSFWGATDTQYF

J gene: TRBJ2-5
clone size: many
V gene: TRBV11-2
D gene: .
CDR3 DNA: TGTGCCAGCAGCTTAGGTCCAGTGATGTACCAAGAGACCCAGTACTTC
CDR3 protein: CASSLGPVMYQETQYF

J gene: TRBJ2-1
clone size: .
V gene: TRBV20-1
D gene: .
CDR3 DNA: TGCAGTGCTAGAGATCCCGAACAGGGTTACTACAATGAGCAGTTCTTC
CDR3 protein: CSARDPEQGYYNEQFF

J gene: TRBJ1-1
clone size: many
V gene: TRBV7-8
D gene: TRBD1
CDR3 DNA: TGTGCCAGCAGCATCTCCGGGACAGGGAGCCTAGAAGCTTTCTTT
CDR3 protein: CASSISGTGSLEAFF

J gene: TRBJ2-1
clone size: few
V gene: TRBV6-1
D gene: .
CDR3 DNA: TGTGCCAGCAGTTATGCCGGGGCAGAGACGGGGAATGAGCAGTTCTTC
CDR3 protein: CASSYAGAETGNEQFF

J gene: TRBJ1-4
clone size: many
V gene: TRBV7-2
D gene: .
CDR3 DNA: TGTGCCAGCAGCTTAAATCGGAATGAAAAACTGTTTTTT
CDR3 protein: CASSLNRNEKLFF

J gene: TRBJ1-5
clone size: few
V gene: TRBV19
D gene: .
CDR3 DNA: TGTGCCAGTGTGGGGCAGGATTCGGTTTGGGGGAATAGCAATCAGCCCCAGCATTTT
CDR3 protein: CASVGQDSVWGNSNQPQHF

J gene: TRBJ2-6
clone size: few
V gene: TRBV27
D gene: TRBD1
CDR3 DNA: TGTGCCAGCAGTCCTTCGGACAGGGACCTCCTCGGGGCCAACGTCCTGACTTTC
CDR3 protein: CASSPSDRDLLGANVLTF

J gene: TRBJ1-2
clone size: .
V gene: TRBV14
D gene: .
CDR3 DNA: TGTGCCAGCAGCCAAGGCAATGGCTACACCTTC
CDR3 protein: CASSQGNGYTF

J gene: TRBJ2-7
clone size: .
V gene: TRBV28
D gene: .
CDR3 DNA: TGTGCCAGCACATTTGGGGGCTTTAGCTCCTACGAGCAGTACTTC
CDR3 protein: CASTFGGFSSYEQYF

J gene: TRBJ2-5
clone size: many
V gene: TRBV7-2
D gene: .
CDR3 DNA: TGTGCCAGCAGCTTAAGGGGTAGACTAGGTCGATATGAGACCCAGTACTTC
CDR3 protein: CASSLRGRLGRYETQYF

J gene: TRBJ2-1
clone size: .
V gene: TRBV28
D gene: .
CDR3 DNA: TGTGCCAGCAGTTTATATGAGGGCCTACTATCGTGGAATGAGCAGTTCTTC
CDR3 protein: CASSLYEGLLSWNEQFF

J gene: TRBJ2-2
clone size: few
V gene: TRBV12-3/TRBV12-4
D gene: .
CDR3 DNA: TGTGCCAGCAGCGGATGGGGGCTCAACACCGGGGAGCTGTTTTTT
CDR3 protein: CASSGWGLNTGELFF

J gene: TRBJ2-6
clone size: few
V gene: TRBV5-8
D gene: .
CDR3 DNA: TGTGCCAGCAGTCTCGAGGCCAACGTCCTGACTTTC
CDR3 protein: CASSLEANVLTF

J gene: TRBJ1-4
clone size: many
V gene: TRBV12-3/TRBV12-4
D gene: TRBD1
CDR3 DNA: TGTGCCAGCAGTGGGGGACCGGGACAGCGCGAGAATGAAAAACTGTTTTTT
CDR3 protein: CASSGGPGQRENEKLFF

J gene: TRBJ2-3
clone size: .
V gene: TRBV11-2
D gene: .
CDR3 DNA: TGTGCCAGCAGCCCCAGGGTTTCTAAAGATACGCAGTATTTT
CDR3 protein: CASSPRVSKDTQYF

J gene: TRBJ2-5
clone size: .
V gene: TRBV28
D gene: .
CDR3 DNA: TGTGCCAGCAGTTTAGGAGTAGGGAAGCAGACCCAGTACTTC
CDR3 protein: CASSLGVGKQTQYF

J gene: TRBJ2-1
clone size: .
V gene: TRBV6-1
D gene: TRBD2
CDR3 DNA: TGTGCCAGCAGTGAAGGCGGGGGGTCCTACAATGAGCAGTTCTTC
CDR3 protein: CASSEGGGSYNEQFF

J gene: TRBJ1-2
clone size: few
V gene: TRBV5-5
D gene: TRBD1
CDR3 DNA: TGTGCCAGCAGCTTGTCAGAGACAGGGTATGGCTACACCTTC
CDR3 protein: CASSLSETGYGYTF

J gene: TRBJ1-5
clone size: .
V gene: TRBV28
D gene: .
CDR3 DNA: TGTGCCAGCAGTTTAGGGTCGGGGGTAGATCAGCCCCAGCATTTT
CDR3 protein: CASSLGSGVDQPQHF

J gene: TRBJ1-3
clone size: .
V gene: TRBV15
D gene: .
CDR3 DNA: TGTGCCACCAGCAGAGCTAGGACACCACCTGGAAACACCATATATTTT
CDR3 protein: CATSRARTPPGNTIYF

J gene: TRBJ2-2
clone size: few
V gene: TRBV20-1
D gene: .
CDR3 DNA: TGCAGTGCTAGAGTCGACAGGGAGGGCACCGGGGAGCTGTTTTTT
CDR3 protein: CSARVDREGTGELFF

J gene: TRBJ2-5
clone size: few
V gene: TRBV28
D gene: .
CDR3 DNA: TGTGCCAGCAGTTTAGGCCCAGAGACCCAGTACTTC
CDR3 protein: CASSLGPETQYF

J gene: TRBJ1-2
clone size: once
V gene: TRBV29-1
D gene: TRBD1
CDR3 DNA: TGCAGCGTTGAATCCAGGGGGGCGGATGGCTACACCTTC
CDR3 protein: CSVESRGADGYTF

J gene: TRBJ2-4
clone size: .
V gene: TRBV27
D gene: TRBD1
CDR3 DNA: TGTGCCAGCGCGAGGGACAGGGCGGGAAACATTCAGTACTTC
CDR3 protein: CASARDRAGNIQYF